These 8 T cell receptor beta chains came from one sample sequenced in a study of blood T cell repertoires in COVID-19. Here immunoSEQ multiplex PCR was the method, and the copy in TCRdb shows in-frame clones only, minus some. The data contain hundreds of thousands of clones, about 91% of them seen just once; the ten biggest clones take up 0.95% to 1.5%. Sequenced material: PBMCs or T cells enriched from blood (not recorded which). These receptor sequences come from a middle-aged woman with acute COVID-19.

This chain uses TRBV7-2 with TRBJ1-2; 8 nucleotides line up with TRBD1. The CDR3 runs to 16 residues. Germline trimming cut 5 bases from V and 1 base from J; bases unmatched to any gene: 9. CDR1 is SGHTA and CDR2 is FQGNSA in the germline V gene. The chain's CDR3 is CASSPRQGPFNYGYTF. The CDR3 bases are TGTGCCAGCAGCCCACGACAGGGGCCTTTTAACTATGGCTACACCTTC.

The chain recombines TRBV5-5 with TRBJ1-2, with TRBD1 as a possible D gene (5 bases). From germline, CDR1 is SGHKS and CDR2 YYEKEE (reference sequence). The V gene lost 2 bases and the J gene lost 0 bases, with 14 bases spanning the gap. This CDR3 has 16 amino acids. CDR3 sequence reads: CASSLIQAFSNYGYTF. The CDR3 DNA follows: TGTGCCAGCAGCTTAATACAGGCTTTTTCTAACTATGGCTACACCTTC.

The chain employs TRBV6-5 and TRBJ1-2; D remains ambiguous. Germline values: CDR1 MNHEY, CDR2 SVGAGI. The CDR3 runs 14 residues. Trimming left V 6 bases short and J 1 base short, with 12 bases between. The CDR3 nucleotides read TGTGCCAGCAGCGACGGGGTCAATAACTATGGCTACACCTTC. Its protein product is CASSDGVNNYGYTF.

The chain is built from TRBV7-3 and TRBJ1-1, with TRBD1 identical over 7 bases. The V gene's germline CDR1 is SGHTA and CDR2 FQGTGA. This CDR3 has 13 residues. V trimming: 5 bases; J trimming: 3 bases; junction bases outside the gene matches: 3. CDR3 coding DNA: TGTGCCAGCAGCGCAGACAGGGACACTGAAGCTTTCTTT. It translates to CASSADRDTEAFF.

V usage is TRBV19 and J usage is TRBJ1-5; perhaps TRBD1 as D (5 bases). V lost 0 bases to trimming and J lost 4 bases, with 7 bases between them. Germline CDR1 reads LNHDA; CDR2 reads SQIVND (reference sequence). The CDR3 is made up of 14 amino acids. CDR3 residues: CASSIEGRNQPQHF. CDR3 sequence (DNA): TGTGCCAGTAGTATAGAGGGGCGGAATCAGCCCCAGCATTTT. The variable domain in full, with the rest retrieved from reference TRBV19 and TRBJ1-5, is DGGITQSPKYLFRKEGQNVTLSCEQNLNHDAMYWYRQDPGQGLRLIYYSQIVNDFQKGDIAEGYSVSREKKESFPLTVTSAQKNPTAFYLCASSIEGRNQPQHFGDGTRLSIL.

This clone was detected many times. The rearrangement joins TRBV28 to TRBJ2-5; the match to TRBD1 covers 8 bases. This CDR3 has 19 residues. V lost 3 bases to trimming and J lost 2 bases; unmatched junction nucleotides: 17. Germline CDR1 and CDR2: MDHEN and SYDVKM. As DNA, the CDR3 is TGTGCCAGCAGTTTTGACAGGGGTAAATCGGTGGGGCCTCAAGAGACCCAGTACTTC. Encoded protein: CASSFDRGKSVGPQETQYF.

The chain combines TRBV10-1 with TRBJ1-1, with 9 bases aligning to TRBD1. Unmatched junction bases numbered 5, after V lost 2 bases and J lost 4 bases. CDR3 length: 15 amino acids. Germline V CDR1 and CDR2: WNHNN, SYGVQD (reference sequence). CDR3 region: CASSEATGGPTEAFF. CDR3 DNA: TGCGCCAGCAGTGAGGCGACAGGGGGGCCCACTGAAGCTTTCTTT.

The V and J genes are TRBV7-3 and TRBJ2-1, with D unresolved. CDR1 and CDR2 from the germline V gene are SGHTA and FQGTGA. The CDR3 runs to 15 residues. The V end was cut by 5 bases, the J end by 3 bases, with 14 bases between. The CDR3 region has the DNA TGTGCCAGCAGCCCCCAACCGCTAGGCTACAATGAGCAGTTCTTC. This sequence encodes CASSPQPLGYNEQFF.